The entry below gives a single T cell receptor beta chain sequence along with its context. Its antigen is still unknown. Base-call qualities are not available, and no considerably larger clone is one nucleotide away. This record comes from a study of T cells in Graves' hyperthyroidism and ophthalmopathy (dated by TCRdb to between 2017 and 2020). Regarding the research as a whole: Peripheral blood samples were taken at initial diagnosis, before any treatment was given. TCR V-J signatures able to tell the groups apart were searched for in a discovery cohort of approximately 95 patients, of whom more than 40 had Graves' ophthalmopathy and more than 55 had stable Graves' hyperthyroidism. An independent validation cohort of fewer than 20 hyperthyroidism patients and 17 patients who later progressed to ophthalmopathy tested prospective prediction of ophthalmopathy. The 85 to 100 discovery patients were randomly split 7:3 into training and test sets. In several Graves' hyperthyroidism patients, the study also compared T-cell repertoires from thyroid tissue with T-cell repertoires from blood. The paper reports TCR Vbeta CDR3 sequencing of 135 peripheral blood samples: around 41 ophthalmopathy, over 70 hyperthyroidism and approximately 17 progressor patients. Once sampling was done, hyperthyroidism patients were given methimazole at a starting dose of 30 mg daily, whereas ophthalmopathy patients were given high-dose intravenous methylprednisolone.

Broader findings and caveats from the paper: Ophthalmopathy was separated from stable hyperthyroidism by a 13 V-J signature model, with approximately 86% sensitivity and roughly 81% specificity obtained in cross-validation and 80%/75% obtained in testing. Blood samples also contained most of the expanded thyroid clonotypes (frequency above 0.001), which suggests that blood repertoires may reflect thyroid immune responses. In validation, progression to ophthalmopathy was predicted by the model with nearly 71% sensitivity and just over 72% specificity, a median of approximately 7.1 months before onset. Sample size was not statistically predetermined, and investigators were not blinded to group allocation.

For CDR1 and CDR2, the germline V gene lists SGHRS and YFSETQ. The CDR3 spans 17 residues, from the cysteine through the phenylalanine. Left in the record is the CDR3 DNA by itself, 51 bases read in frame from the first base. After removal of 3 bases from V and 2 bases from J, the junction retains 9 bases not matched to a gene. Amplification of TCR beta CDR3 regions was carried out from RNA transcripts. A first-round RT-PCR of the TCR CDR3 used the HTBI primer set with the Qiagen OneStep RT-PCR kit. Libraries were constructed in a second round of multiplex PCR, after which size selection and purification were carried out. Libraries were sequenced paired-end with 100 bp reads on an Illumina HiSeq2000. In the original analysis: SOAPnuke was used to process the raw data, throwing out any read that contained adapters or uncalled bases, had a mean Phred below 15, or lacked an exact constant-primer or identifier match. COPE v1.2.5 was used to merge the high-quality paired reads, and each unique nucleotide sequence was defined as a clonotype. Clonotypes were aligned to IMGT TRBV, TRBD and TRBJ reference segments using MiTCR v1.1. Only V-J combinations with frequency above 0.0001, covering 99.2% of repertoires, were analysed. A TCS score was defined as the ratio of F50 (clonal expansion) to E x V (chaos), with BLOSUM62-based TCRdist applied between CDR3 peptides within each V-J. Welch's t-statistics and random forest reduced fewer than 600 V-J features to 10 to 15, which were used in a naive Bayes classifier (R e1071). TCRdb ran its own pipeline on the public reads, namely fastp trimming at Q25 and MiXCR clone calling, and kept in-frame beta chains. Rows are combined by CDR3 protein, so each entry shows the most common genes and DNA. These V and J calls originate from TCRdb's pipeline instead of the authors' own analysis. The sample table shows around 260,000 distinct CDR3 sequences, and 25% are seen once. The ten largest account for 25% to 30% of the sample.

Hyperthyroidism patients were aged 18 to 65 years and newly diagnosed, with disease duration of less than 2 months. The study excluded patients with uncontrolled infections, other autoimmune diseases, pregnancy or lactation. Diagnoses relied on clinical symptoms, serum thyroxine and TRAb, thyroid ultrasound and orbital computed tomography. For progressor patients, blood was drawn at the first diagnosis of hyperthyroidism, before any ophthalmopathy symptoms had appeared. Ficoll-Paque density gradient centrifugation was used to isolate PBMCs from about 10 ml of fresh peripheral blood. Patients classed as progressors first received a Graves' hyperthyroidism diagnosis and then went on to develop ophthalmopathy during follow-up. Total RNA was extracted with Trizol reagent, and quality was checked on an Agilent 2100 Bioanalyzer.

Recombination connected TRBV5-1 to TRBJ2-7; 12 bases in the junction line up with TRBD2. This clonotype was obtained from a man aged 35-49 years with Graves' hyperthyroidism that later progressed to Graves' ophthalmopathy. Specimen: blood. The CDR3 region has the sequence CASSWSLLAGGPYEQYF. In nucleotide form, the sequence is TGCGCCAGCAGCTGGTCCCTACTAGCGGGGGGACCCTACGAGCAGTACTTC.